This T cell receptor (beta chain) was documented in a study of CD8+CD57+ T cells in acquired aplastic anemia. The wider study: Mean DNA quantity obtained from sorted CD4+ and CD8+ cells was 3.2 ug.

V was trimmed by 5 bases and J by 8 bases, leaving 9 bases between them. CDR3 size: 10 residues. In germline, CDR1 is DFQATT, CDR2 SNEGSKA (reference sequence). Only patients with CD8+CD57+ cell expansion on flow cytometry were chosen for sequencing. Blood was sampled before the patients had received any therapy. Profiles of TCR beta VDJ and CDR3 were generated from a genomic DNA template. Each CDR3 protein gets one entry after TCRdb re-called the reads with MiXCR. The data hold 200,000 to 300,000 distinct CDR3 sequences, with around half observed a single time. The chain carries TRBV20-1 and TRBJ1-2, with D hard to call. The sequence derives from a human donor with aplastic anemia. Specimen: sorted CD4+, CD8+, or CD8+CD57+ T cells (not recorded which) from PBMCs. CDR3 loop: CSAHSRGYTF. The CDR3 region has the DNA TGCAGTGCTCACAGCCGGGGCTACACCTTC.